This TCR beta chain was identified in a study of CD8+CD57+ T cells in acquired aplastic anemia. CD8+CD57+ cell expansion, shown by flow cytometry, had occurred in the patients selected for sequencing. The CDR3 is 16 amino acids. CDR1 is SGHVS and CDR2 is FQNEAQ in the germline V gene. The V gene lost 0 bases and the J gene lost 7 bases, with 13 bases spanning the gap. As to this clonotype: Its antigen is currently unknown.

Overall study findings and caveats: With respect to CD8+ Simpson's diversity, patients and controls did not differ significantly. The number of CD8+ CDR3 sequences shared by patients and controls was twenty-nine.

TCR beta VDJ and CDR3 profiles were obtained from a genomic DNA template. MiXCR was run by TCRdb on the reads, yielding one entry per CDR3 protein. Here the sample spans a few hundred thousand distinct CDR3 sequences, approximately 79% being singletons. The clonotype comes from a human donor with aplastic anemia. Sequencing was done on a sample of sorted CD4+, CD8+, or CD8+CD57+ T cells (not recorded which) from PBMCs. The rearrangement links TRBV7-8 to TRBJ1-6, with D possibly TRBD1 on 5 matching bases. CDR3 bases: TGTGCCAGCAGCTTAGCGATCGCAGGGCGAAATTCACCCCTCCACTTT. Its translation: CASSLAIAGRNSPLHF.